A single sample gave rise to the 17 T cell receptor beta chains below, sequenced in a study of cytomegalovirus exposure and HLA in healthy donors. TCRdb keeps only in-frame clones here, not all; method: immunoSEQ multiplex PCR. The sample holds roughly 56,000 clones, roughly 90% seen once. The sample comprised PBMCs. The receptors here all came from a woman aged 30 to 39 in good health and CMV-seronegative.

The chain links TRBV19 to TRBJ2-1; maybe TRBD2 (5 bases). The V and J ends lost 7 bases and 9 bases respectively, with 22 bases between them. This CDR3 region has 15 residues. Germline V CDR1 and CDR2: LNHDA, SQIVND (reference sequence). CDR3 region: CASTMVAGARVEQFF. The CDR3, as DNA: TGTGCCAGTACCATGGTGGCGGGCGCGAGGGTTGAGCAGTTCTTC.

The chain links TRBV5-1 to TRBJ1-2; D is perhaps TRBD1 (6 bases). The CDR3 runs 15 residues. Germline V gene data show CDR1 as SGHRS and CDR2 as YFSETQ. V was trimmed by 0 bases and J by 4 bases, leaving 13 bases between them. CDR3 amino acids: CASSLGADSSYGYTF. CDR3 sequence (DNA): TGCGCCAGCAGCTTGGGCGCGGACAGTTCCTATGGCTACACCTTC.

The chain employs TRBV5-8 and TRBJ2-7; 9 bases match TRBD1. The J segment lost 1 base and the V segment lost 4 bases, leaving 12 bases of the junction unmatched. The CDR3 is 17 amino acids. CDR1 SGHTS and CDR2 YDEGEE come from the germline V gene. The DNA of the CDR3 is TGTGCCAGCAGCCCAGACTACACCGGGACAGGGTCCTACGAGCAGTACTTC. Its translation: CASSPDYTGTGSYEQYF.

The chain couples TRBV27 to TRBJ1-2; TRBD1 matches 8 bases. This CDR3 comprises 14 residues. Germline CDR1 MNHEY, CDR2 SMNVEV (reference sequence). Trimming took 5 bases from V and 3 from J; bases not matched to a gene: 5. The CDR3 nucleotides read TGTGCCAGCAGTCGGGGACAGGCCCACTATGGCTACACCTTC. Translation: CASSRGQAHYGYTF.

The sample holds a few counts of this clone. The chain employs TRBV11-2 and TRBJ1-1; D perhaps matches TRBD1 (6 bases). The CDR3 is 14 amino acids. Germline CDR1 and CDR2: SGHAT and FQNNGV. V was pared by 7 bases and J by 2 bases, with 14 bases between. In DNA, the CDR3 is TGTGCCAGCACCGAAACAGGGTTTAACACTGAAGCTTTCTTT. It specifies CASTETGFNTEAFF. The whole variable domain, filled in from reference TRBV11-2 and TRBJ1-1, reads EAGVAQSPRYKIIEKRQSVAFWCNPISGHATLYWYQQILGQGPKLLIQFQNNGVVDDSQLPKDRFSAERLKGVDSTLKIQPAKLEDSAVYLCASTETGFNTEAFFGQGTRLTVV.

The J gene is TRBJ2-7, the V gene TRBV7-8; 7 bases agree with TRBD1. From germline, CDR1 is SGHVS and CDR2 FQNEAQ. This CDR3 comprises 13 residues. V lost 4 bases, J lost 5 bases, and 5 bases stayed unmatched. The CDR3 bases are TGTGCCAGCAGCTCTACAGGGGACCACGAGCAGTACTTC. It encodes CASSSTGDHEQYF. The entire variable domain, with the rest obtained from reference TRBV7-8 and TRBJ2-7, is as follows: GAGVSQSPRYKVAKRGQDVALRCDPISGHVSLFWYQQALGQGPEFLTYFQNEAQLDKSGLPSDRFFAERPEGSVSTLKIQRTQQEDSAVYLCASSSTGDHEQYFGPGTRLTVT.

The V gene is TRBV27, the J gene TRBJ2-1; possibly TRBD1 for D (6 bases). The CDR3 runs 15 residues. Germline V lookup: CDR1 MNHEY, CDR2 SMNVEV (reference sequence). Trimming shortened V by 6 bases and J by 7 bases, and 19 bases separated the two germline ends. The CDR3 protein is CASRSDRKLWNEQFF. The CDR3 DNA reads TGTGCCAGCAGGTCCGACAGGAAACTATGGAATGAGCAGTTCTTC.

The chain's CDR3 is CASSSWEQGASSYNEQFF. The CDR3 nucleotides read TGTGCCAGCAGCTCATGGGAGCAGGGGGCTAGCTCCTACAATGAGCAGTTCTTC. V is TRBV7-9 and J is TRBJ2-1; 8 bases fit TRBD1. Losses at the gene ends were 4 bases for V and 0 bases for J; bases not matched to a gene: 11. The CDR3 totals 18 residues. Germline V gene sequence: CDR1 SEHNR, CDR2 FQNEAQ (reference sequence).

The chain employs TRBV18 and TRBJ2-5; the D is unclear. V gave up 2 bases and J gave up 3 bases, with 10 bases separating them. Germline V CDR1 and CDR2: KGHSH, LQKENI. The CDR3 is made up of 14 amino acids. CDR3 DNA: TGTGCCAGCTCACCATCAACGGTGGAAGAGACCCAGTACTTC. Protein: CASSPSTVEETQYF.

The CDR3 loop reads CASSLAPRGDTEAFF. The CDR3 DNA reads TGCGCCAGCAGCTTGGCACCCCGAGGAGACACTGAAGCTTTCTTT. The J gene is TRBJ1-1, the V gene TRBV5-1, with D uncertain. V lost 0 bases and J 3 bases, leaving 12 bases between the germline ends. Germline CDR1 reads SGHRS; CDR2 reads YFSETQ. CDR3 length equals 15 residues.

The chain links TRBV7-8 to TRBJ1-5; perhaps TRBD1 as D (6 bases). The CDR3 is 16 amino acids. The ends were cut back, 1 base at V and 0 bases at J, with 10 bases in the middle. Looked up from germline, CDR1 is SGHVS and CDR2 is FQNEAQ. The DNA for the CDR3 is TGTGCCAGCAGCTTAGACAGGGTGTATAGCAATCAGCCCCAGCATTTT. It codes for CASSLDRVYSNQPQHF.

This chain joins TRBV29-1 and TRBJ1-1; D possibly corresponds to TRBD1 (5 bases). This CDR3 comprises 14 residues. Germline CDR1 reads SQVTM; CDR2 reads ANQGSEA. The germline V and J ends were trimmed by 4 bases and 1 base, with 13 bases remaining between them. The CDR3 coding sequence is TGCAGCGTTGTACGTAGGGGCGGGAACACTGAAGCTTTCTTT. Protein product: CSVVRRGGNTEAFF.

The V and J genes are TRBV30 and TRBJ1-4; 7 bases line up with TRBD1. V trimming: 2 bases; J trimming: 0 bases; junction bases outside the gene matches: 18. The CDR3 runs to 20 residues. Germline CDR1 GTSNPN, CDR2 SVGIG (reference sequence). CDR3 nucleotide sequence: TGTGCCTGGAGTCCCCCTTTTGCAGGGGGTAACTTTGCAACTAATGAAAAACTGTTTTTT. This codes for CAWSPPFAGGNFATNEKLFF.

This clone has just one count. The chain has TRBV30 and TRBJ1-2, with TRBD1 matching 7 bases. V shed 0 bases, J shed 8 bases, and the junction held 6 bases outside the gene matches. The CDR3 runs 13 residues. Germline V gives CDR1 GTSNPN, CDR2 SVGIG (reference sequence). The CDR3 DNA reads as TGTGCCTGGAGTGTACTTCAGGGGGGCGGCTACACCTTC. Protein sequence: CAWSVLQGGGYTF.

This chain joins TRBV15 and TRBJ2-1, with D possibly being TRBD2 (6 bases). Germline assignment: CDR1 LNHNV and CDR2 YYDKDF (reference sequence). V was trimmed by 0 bases and J by 0 bases, leaving 24 bases between them. CDR3 length equals 21 residues. CDR3 loop: CATSRDSGETSRGRSYNEQFF. The CDR3 coding sequence is TGTGCCACCAGCAGAGATTCAGGAGAGACTAGTAGGGGCCGCTCCTACAATGAGCAGTTCTTC.

The chain has TRBV5-1 and TRBJ1-2; 10 bases match TRBD1. In germline, CDR1 is SGHRS, CDR2 YFSETQ. This CDR3 region has 16 residues. The V gene end was trimmed by 4 bases and the J gene end by 3 bases; junction bases not matched to a gene: 9. The CDR3 reads CASSHGGTGVYYGYTF. CDR3 bases: TGCGCCAGCAGCCACGGTGGGACAGGGGTTTACTATGGCTACACCTTC.

This chain connects TRBV28 to TRBJ1-2, with 8 positions matching TRBD1. CDR1 MDHEN and CDR2 SYDVKM come from the germline V gene. The CDR3 sequence is 16 residues long. The ends lost 5 bases at V and 2 bases at J; junction bases unmatched: 10. CDR3 region: CASSPTGGSRNYGYTF. CDR3 bases: TGTGCCAGCAGTCCTACAGGGGGGTCGAGAAACTATGGCTACACCTTC.